A single sample gave rise to the 18 T cell receptor beta chains below, sequenced in a study of blood T cell repertoires in COVID-19. This table comes from immunoSEQ multiplex PCR, and its TCRdb copy is limited to in-frame clones, with some not included. The sample carries roughly 220,000 clones, 85% recorded once. The sequencing input was peripheral blood. These receptors came from a man over 45 who had recovered from COVID-19.

This clone was detected only once. The V call is TRBV15, the J call TRBJ1-3; TRBD1 aligns across 7 bases. The CDR3 contains 19 residues. The trim removed 0 bases at V and 1 base at J, leaving 12 bases unmatched. Per germline, CDR1 LNHNV and CDR2 YYDKDF (reference sequence). The CDR3 is CATSRDRHRGWESGNTIYF. The CDR3 DNA reads TGTGCCACCAGCAGAGATAGGCACAGGGGTTGGGAATCTGGAAACACCATATATTTT.

This sequence joins TRBV27 and TRBJ1-2; tentative D call: TRBD1 (5 bases). Per germline, CDR1 MNHEY and CDR2 SMNVEV (reference sequence). Trimming stripped 7 bases from V and 8 bases from J, with 8 bases between. The CDR3 covers 10 residues. Written as DNA, the CDR3 is TGTGCCAGCACGGGGGGAGGCTACACCTTC. Its translation is CASTGGGYTF.

The chain joins TRBV4-1 to TRBJ2-3; TRBD2 aligns across 7 bases. V shed 1 base, J shed 4 bases, and the junction held 8 bases outside the gene matches. CDR3 length: 16 residues. The germline gives CDR1 MGHRA, CDR2 YSYEKL. The CDR3 here is CASSQVSGRASDTQYF. The CDR3 region has the DNA TGCGCCAGCAGCCAAGTTTCTGGGAGGGCCTCAGATACGCAGTATTTT.

The V gene is TRBV7-9, the J gene TRBJ2-3, with 7 bases aligning to TRBD2. This CDR3 region has 14 residues. V shed 8 bases, J shed 4 bases, and the junction held 9 bases outside the gene matches. Germline CDR1 and CDR2: SEHNR and FQNEAQ (reference sequence). CDR3 region: CASHGAGVPDTQYF. The CDR3 coding sequence is TGTGCCAGCCACGGCGCGGGAGTACCAGATACGCAGTATTTT.

The chain combines TRBV27 with TRBJ2-5; D remains ambiguous. The CDR3 totals 12 residues. Between the trimmed V and J ends, which lost 2 bases and 5 bases, there was a span of 6 bases. Germline CDR1 and CDR2: MNHEY and SMNVEV (reference sequence). CDR3 protein: CASSLTGETQYF. The CDR3 DNA is TGTGCCAGCAGTTTAACCGGGGAGACCCAGTACTTC.

CDR3 DNA sequence: TGTGCCAGCAGCTTAGGTGGTAGCGGGAGAGGAGAGACCCAGTACTTC. This gives the protein CASSLGGSGRGETQYF. The chain uses TRBV11-2 and TRBJ2-5; 9 nucleotides line up with TRBD2. The CDR3 is 16 amino acids. Germline CDR1 and CDR2: SGHAT and FQNNGV. J was trimmed by 4 bases and V by 1 base; bases with no gene match: 7.

The gene calls are TRBV13 and TRBJ2-2; 9 bases agree with TRBD1. This CDR3 has 15 residues. The trim removed 2 bases at V and 6 bases at J, leaving 4 bases unmatched. Germline CDR1 reads PRHDT; CDR2 reads FYEKMQ (reference sequence). CDR3 amino acids: CASSLRDRVSGELFF. The CDR3 nucleotides are TGTGCCAGCAGCTTAAGGGACAGGGTGTCCGGGGAGCTGTTTTTT.

V is TRBV25-1 and J is TRBJ2-7; TRBD2 agrees at 10 bases. Germline V gene sequence: CDR1 MGHDK, CDR2 SYGVNS. This CDR3 comprises 14 residues. Trimming at V came to 5 bases and at J to 7 bases, leaving 8 bases not matched to a gene. The CDR3 reads CASSRPSGRGEQYF. The CDR3 DNA follows: TGTGCCAGCAGTCGTCCTAGCGGGAGAGGAGAGCAGTACTTC.

The chain uses TRBV27 and TRBJ1-1, with D maybe TRBD1 (6 bases). The length of the CDR3 is 15 residues. In germline, CDR1 is MNHEY, CDR2 SMNVEV (reference sequence). Trimming took 5 bases from V and 8 from J, leaving 21 bases between them. CDR3 in amino acids: CASSPIAKGRGEAFF. As DNA, the CDR3 is TGTGCCAGCAGTCCTATTGCGAAGGGCAGGGGAGAAGCTTTCTTT.

V is TRBV28 and J is TRBJ2-4; TRBD2 matches 8 bases. V trimming: 6 bases; J trimming: 6 bases; junction bases outside the gene matches: 16. The CDR3 length is 17 residues. CDR1 is MDHEN and CDR2 is SYDVKM in the germline V gene. The CDR3 DNA follows: TGTGCCAGCAGCTCCCCACGGGGGGGCCTCACCTCAAACATTCAGTACTTC. Encoded protein: CASSSPRGGLTSNIQYF.

J is TRBJ1-2 and V is TRBV4-2, with 7 bases lining up with TRBD1. Per germline, CDR1 LGHNA and CDR2 YNFKEQ. With V trimmed by 3 bases and J by 0 bases, 1 base remained unmatched. The CDR3 is 14 amino acids. CDR3 region: CASSQDRTNYGYTF. The CDR3 DNA follows: TGTGCCAGCAGCCAGGACAGGACTAACTATGGCTACACCTTC.

This sequence joins TRBV29-1 and TRBJ2-7; D possibly corresponds to TRBD2 (5 bases). The CDR3 has 12 residues. Germline loops: CDR1 SQVTM, CDR2 ANQGSEA. V was cut by 0 bases and J by 3 bases, with 6 bases left in between. The CDR3 sequence: CSVEERDYEQYF. The CDR3 DNA sequence: TGCAGCGTTGAAGAACGGGACTACGAGCAGTACTTC.

The rearrangement uses TRBV7-9 and TRBJ2-7, with a tentative D call TRBD2 (5 bases). Between the trimmed V and J ends, which lost 5 bases and 7 bases, there was a span of 15 bases. From germline, CDR1 is SEHNR and CDR2 FQNEAQ (reference sequence). This CDR3 is 13 amino acids long. CDR3 protein: CASSISSGGEQYF. The CDR3 nucleotides read TGTGCCAGCAGCATTAGTAGTGGCGGGGAGCAGTACTTC.

This clone was seen a single time. The V call is TRBV7-2, the J call TRBJ2-2; 10 bases line up with TRBD2. The ends lost 5 bases at V and 0 bases at J; junction bases unmatched: 9. Per the germline V gene, CDR1 is SGHTA and CDR2 is FQGNSA. The CDR3 is 18 residues long. CDR3 loop: CASSPNPAGGPNTGELFF. Written as DNA, the CDR3 is TGTGCCAGCAGCCCTAACCCAGCGGGAGGGCCGAACACCGGGGAGCTGTTTTTT. The whole variable domain, filled in from reference TRBV7-2 and TRBJ2-2, reads GAGVSQSPSNKVTEKGKDVELRCDPISGHTALYWYRQSLGQGLEFLIYFQGNSAPDKSGLPSDRFSAERTGGSVSTLTIQRTQQEDSAVYLCASSPNPAGGPNTGELFFGEGSRLTVL.

Here the CDR3 reads CASSSPRTGKNYGYTF. CDR3 in DNA: TGTGCCAGCAGTTCCCCCCGGACAGGGAAAAACTATGGCTACACCTTC. The chain carries TRBV28 and TRBJ1-2; TRBD1 agrees at 8 bases. The junction had 9 bases not matched to a gene; V was cut back by 4 bases and J by 2 bases. Germline CDR1 reads MDHEN; CDR2 reads SYDVKM. The CDR3 runs to 16 residues.

The CDR3 DNA sequence: TGCAGCGTTGAAGAAAGGCCAGGGTTGAACACTGAAGCTTTCTTT. Amino acid sequence: CSVEERPGLNTEAFF. The genes are TRBV29-1 and TRBJ1-1; TRBD1 might be the D (5 bases). V shed 0 bases and J shed 0 bases, with 11 bases lying between them. This CDR3 spans 15 amino acids. Looked up from germline, CDR1 is SQVTM and CDR2 is ANQGSEA.

This chain links TRBV27 with TRBJ2-7, with TRBD2 matching over 13 bases. V was clipped by 5 bases and J by 5 bases; unmatched bases: 9. Germline V lookup: CDR1 MNHEY, CDR2 SMNVEV (reference sequence). CDR3 length: 16 residues. Written as DNA, the CDR3 is TGTGCCAGCAGTCACTCCGTGACTAGCGGGAGGAACGAGCAGTACTTC. Amino acid sequence: CASSHSVTSGRNEQYF.

The gene calls are TRBV10-3 and TRBJ2-7, with D possibly TRBD2 on 7 matching bases. Germline-derived CDR1 and CDR2 are ENHRY and SYGVKD. The CDR3 loop spans 13 amino acids. This CDR3 reads CATGGGVTYEQYF. In DNA form, the CDR3 reads TGTGCGACTGGAGGGGGGGTAACCTACGAGCAGTACTTC.